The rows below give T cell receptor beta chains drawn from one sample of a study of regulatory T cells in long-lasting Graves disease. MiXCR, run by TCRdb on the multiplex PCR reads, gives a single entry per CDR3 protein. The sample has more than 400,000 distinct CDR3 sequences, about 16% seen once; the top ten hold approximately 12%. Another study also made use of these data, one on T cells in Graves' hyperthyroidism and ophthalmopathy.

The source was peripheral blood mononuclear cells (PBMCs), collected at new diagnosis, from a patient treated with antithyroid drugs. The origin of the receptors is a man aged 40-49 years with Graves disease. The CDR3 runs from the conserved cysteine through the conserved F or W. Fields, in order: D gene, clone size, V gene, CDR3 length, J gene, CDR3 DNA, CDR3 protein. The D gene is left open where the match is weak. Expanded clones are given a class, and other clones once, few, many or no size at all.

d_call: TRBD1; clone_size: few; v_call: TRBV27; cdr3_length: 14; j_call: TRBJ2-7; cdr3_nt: TGTGCCAGCAGCCTCGACAGGGGGGGACTCGAGCAGTACTTC; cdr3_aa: CASSLDRGGLEQYF
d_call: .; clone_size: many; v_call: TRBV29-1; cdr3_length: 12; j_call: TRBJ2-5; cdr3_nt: TGCAGCGTTGGTGGCAGACAAGAGACCCAGTACTTC; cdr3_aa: CSVGGRQETQYF
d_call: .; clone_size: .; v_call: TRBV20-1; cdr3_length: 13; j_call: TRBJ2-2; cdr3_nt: TGCAGTGCTAGAGGAAGGGGCACCGGGGAGCTGTTTTTT; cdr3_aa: CSARGRGTGELFF
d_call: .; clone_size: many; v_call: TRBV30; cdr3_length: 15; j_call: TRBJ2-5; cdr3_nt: TGTGCCTGGAGCCCCCTTGGACCTACGGGGGAGACCCAGTACTTC; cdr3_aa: CAWSPLGPTGETQYF
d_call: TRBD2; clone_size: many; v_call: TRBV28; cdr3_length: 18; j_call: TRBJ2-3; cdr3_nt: TGTGCCACCTTGGGACTAGCGGGCCAAAACGTCCTCACAGATACGCAGTATTTT; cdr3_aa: CATLGLAGQNVLTDTQYF
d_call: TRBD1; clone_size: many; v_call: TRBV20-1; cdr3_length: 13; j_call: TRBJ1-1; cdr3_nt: TGCAGTGTCCCCCGGGCAGGGGGCACTGAAGCTTTCTTT; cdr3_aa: CSVPRAGGTEAFF
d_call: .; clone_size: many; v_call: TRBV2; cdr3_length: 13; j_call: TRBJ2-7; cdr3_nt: TGTGCCAGCAGTGCCGTCAGCTCCTACGAGCAGTACTTC; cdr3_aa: CASSAVSSYEQYF
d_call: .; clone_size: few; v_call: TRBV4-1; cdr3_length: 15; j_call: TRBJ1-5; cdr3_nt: TGCGCCAGCAGCCAAGAGAGGGGCCTGGGTCAGCCCCAGCATTTT; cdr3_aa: CASSQERGLGQPQHF
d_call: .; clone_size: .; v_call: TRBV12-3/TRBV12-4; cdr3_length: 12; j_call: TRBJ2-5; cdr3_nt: TGTGCCAGCAGTTTAACTAGAGAGACCCAGTACTTC; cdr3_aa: CASSLTRETQYF
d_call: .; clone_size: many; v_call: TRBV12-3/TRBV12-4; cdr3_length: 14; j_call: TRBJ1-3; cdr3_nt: TGTGCCAGCAGCCTTAGGCACTCTGGAAACACCATATATTTT; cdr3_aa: CASSLRHSGNTIYF
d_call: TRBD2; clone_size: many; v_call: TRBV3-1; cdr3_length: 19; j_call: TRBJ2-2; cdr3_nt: TGTGCCAGCAGCCAAGAGACCTTACTAGCGGGTGCGAACACCGGGGAGCTGTTTTTT; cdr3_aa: CASSQETLLAGANTGELFF
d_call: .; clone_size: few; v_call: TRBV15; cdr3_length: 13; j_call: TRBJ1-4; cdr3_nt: TGTGCCACCAGCGACGCCGTAAGTGAAAAACTGTTTTTT; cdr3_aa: CATSDAVSEKLFF
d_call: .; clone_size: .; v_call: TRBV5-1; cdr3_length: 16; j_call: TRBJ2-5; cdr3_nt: TGCGCCAGCAGCTTGGCCCTGAGTGGTGGAAAAGAGACCCAGTACTTC; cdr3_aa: CASSLALSGGKETQYF
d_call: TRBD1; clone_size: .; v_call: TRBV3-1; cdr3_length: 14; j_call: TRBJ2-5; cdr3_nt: TGTGCCAGCAGTCAATGGACAGGGGGGGAGACCCAGTACTTC; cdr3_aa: CASSQWTGGETQYF
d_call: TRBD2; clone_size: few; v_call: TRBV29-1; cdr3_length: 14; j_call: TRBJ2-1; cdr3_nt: TGCAGCGTTATCCGCTTAGCGGGAATGAATGAGCAGTTCTTC; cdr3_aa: CSVIRLAGMNEQFF
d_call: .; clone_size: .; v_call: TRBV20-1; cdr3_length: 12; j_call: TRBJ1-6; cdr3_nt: TGCAGTGCTAGTTCGGTGAATTCACCCCTCCACTTT; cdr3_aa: CSASSVNSPLHF
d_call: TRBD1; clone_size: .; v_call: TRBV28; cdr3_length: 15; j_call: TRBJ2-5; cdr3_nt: TGTGCCAGCAGTTTTGGCGGACAGGGTGAAGAGACCCAGTACTTC; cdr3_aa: CASSFGGQGEETQYF
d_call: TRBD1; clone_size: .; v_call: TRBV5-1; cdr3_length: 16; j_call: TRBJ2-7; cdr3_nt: TGCGCCAGCAGCTTGGGGGACAGGACACACTCCTACGAGCAGTACTTC; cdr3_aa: CASSLGDRTHSYEQYF
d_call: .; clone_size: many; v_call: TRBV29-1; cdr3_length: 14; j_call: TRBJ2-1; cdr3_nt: TGCAGCGTTGCTGATGGCAGGCCAGACAATGAGCAGTTCTTC; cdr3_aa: CSVADGRPDNEQFF
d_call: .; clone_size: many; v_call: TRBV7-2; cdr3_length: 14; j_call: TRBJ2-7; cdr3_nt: TGTGCCAGCAGCTTAGATGAGGTTCTCTACGAGCAGTACTTC; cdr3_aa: CASSLDEVLYEQYF
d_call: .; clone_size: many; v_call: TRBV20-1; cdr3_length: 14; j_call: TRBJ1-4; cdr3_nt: TGCAGTGCGCCCGAGGGTGGGAGAAATGAAAAACTGTTTTTT; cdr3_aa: CSAPEGGRNEKLFF
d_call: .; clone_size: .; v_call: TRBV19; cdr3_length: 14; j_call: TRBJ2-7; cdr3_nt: TGTGCCAGTACGATTCGGGCCGGCTTCTACGAGCAGTACTTC; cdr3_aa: CASTIRAGFYEQYF
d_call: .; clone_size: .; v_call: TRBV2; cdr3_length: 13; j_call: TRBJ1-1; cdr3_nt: TGTGCCACCCGACAGGCGATGAACACTGAAGCTTTCTTT; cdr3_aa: CATRQAMNTEAFF
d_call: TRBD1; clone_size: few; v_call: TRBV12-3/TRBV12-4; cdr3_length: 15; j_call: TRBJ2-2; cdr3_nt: TGTGCCAGCAGAACAGGGGGCATCAACACCGGGGAGCTGTTTTTT; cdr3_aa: CASRTGGINTGELFF
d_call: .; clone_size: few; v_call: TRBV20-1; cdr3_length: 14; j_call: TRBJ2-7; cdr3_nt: TGCAGTGCTCTGTCGGGCAGGGGATCCTCCGAGCAGTACTTC; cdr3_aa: CSALSGRGSSEQYF
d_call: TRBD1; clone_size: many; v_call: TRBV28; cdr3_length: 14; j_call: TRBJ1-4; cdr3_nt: TGTGCCAGCAGTTCACAGGGGGCCGGGGAAAAACTGTTTTTT; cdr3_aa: CASSSQGAGEKLFF
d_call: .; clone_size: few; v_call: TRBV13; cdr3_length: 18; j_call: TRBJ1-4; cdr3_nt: TGTGCCAGCAGCTTGGGGACGAAGGTGCGGATAACTAATGAAAAACTGTTTTTT; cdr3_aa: CASSLGTKVRITNEKLFF
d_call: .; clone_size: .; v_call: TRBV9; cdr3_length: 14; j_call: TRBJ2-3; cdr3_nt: TGTGCCAGCAGCCAATATTTAGTGGGAGATACGCAGTATTTT; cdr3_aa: CASSQYLVGDTQYF
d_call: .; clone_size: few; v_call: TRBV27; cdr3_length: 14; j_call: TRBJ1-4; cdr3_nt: TGTGCCAGCAGTTTGCAGGGGAGCGGTGAAAAACTGTTTTTT; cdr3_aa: CASSLQGSGEKLFF
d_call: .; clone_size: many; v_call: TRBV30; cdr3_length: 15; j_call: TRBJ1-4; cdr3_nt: TGTGCCTGGAGTGTTTTCAGGGAGCCGATTGAAAAACTGTTTTTT; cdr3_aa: CAWSVFREPIEKLFF
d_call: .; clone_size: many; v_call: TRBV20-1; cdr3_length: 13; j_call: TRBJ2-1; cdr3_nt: TGCAGTGGGGGGGGGCCAGGCTACAATGAGCAGTTCTTC; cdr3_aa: CSGGGPGYNEQFF
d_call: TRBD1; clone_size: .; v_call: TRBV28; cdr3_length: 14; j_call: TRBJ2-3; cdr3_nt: TGTGCCAGCAGTTTGGACAGGGGGCAGGGTACGCAGTATTTT; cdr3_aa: CASSLDRGQGTQYF
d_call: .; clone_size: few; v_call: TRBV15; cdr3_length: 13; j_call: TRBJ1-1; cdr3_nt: TGTGCCACCAGCAGAGTAGGTCGTTCAGAAGCTTTCTTT; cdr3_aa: CATSRVGRSEAFF
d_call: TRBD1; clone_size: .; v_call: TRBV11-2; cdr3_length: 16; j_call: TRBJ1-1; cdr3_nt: TGTGCCAGCAGCTTTCGACAGGGTAGCCCAAACACTGAAGCTTTCTTT; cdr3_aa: CASSFRQGSPNTEAFF
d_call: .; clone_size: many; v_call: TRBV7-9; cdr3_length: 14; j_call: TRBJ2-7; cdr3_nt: TGTGCCAGCAGCTTTTCGCCAAGTGTTTACGAGCAGTACTTC; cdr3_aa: CASSFSPSVYEQYF
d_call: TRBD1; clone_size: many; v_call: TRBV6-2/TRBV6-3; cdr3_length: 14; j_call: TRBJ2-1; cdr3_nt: TGTGCCAGCAGAAGGGGGCCCTCCTACAATGAGCAGTTCTTC; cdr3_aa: CASRRGPSYNEQFF
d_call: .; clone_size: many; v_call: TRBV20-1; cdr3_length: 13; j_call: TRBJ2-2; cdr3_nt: TGCAGTGCTGAGAGGAGTGAGGCCGGGGAGCTGTTTTTT; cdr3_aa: CSAERSEAGELFF
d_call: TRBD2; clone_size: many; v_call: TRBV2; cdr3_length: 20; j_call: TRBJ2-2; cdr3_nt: TGTGCCAGCAGTCGAACGAGACTAGCGGGAGTTCGGCCCGGCACCGGGGAGCTGTTTTTT; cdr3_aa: CASSRTRLAGVRPGTGELFF
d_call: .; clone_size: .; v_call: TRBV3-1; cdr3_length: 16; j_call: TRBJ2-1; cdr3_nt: TGTGCCAGCAGCCGAGATTGGAGCGGCTCCTACAATGAGCAGTTCTTC; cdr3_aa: CASSRDWSGSYNEQFF
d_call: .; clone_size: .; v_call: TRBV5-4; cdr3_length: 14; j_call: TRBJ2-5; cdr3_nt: TGTGCCAGCAGCTTGGGAGGGAGACAAGAGACCCAGTACTTC; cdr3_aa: CASSLGGRQETQYF